The 18 T cell receptor beta chains listed next were all sequenced from one sample in a study of identical twins. TCRdb re-called the 5' RACE reads through MiXCR, storing one row per CDR3 protein. The sample includes a few hundred thousand distinct CDR3 sequences, over 8.5% of them seen just once. These data also featured in a second study, about yellow fever vaccine responses in identical twins.

Sequences were obtained from PBMCs. These receptors originate from a woman under 30 in good health.

This clonotype was seen repeatedly, ten times or more. V usage is TRBV7-9 and J usage is TRBJ2-7; TRBD1 might be the D (5 bases). Trimming cost V 5 bases and J 3 bases, with 20 bases left between them. There are 16 residues in the CDR3. Germline V lookup: CDR1 SEHNR, CDR2 FQNEAQ (reference sequence). The CDR3 is CASSDAQGREYYEQYF. The CDR3 coding sequence is TGTGCCAGCAGCGATGCTCAGGGAAGGGAATACTACGAGCAGTACTTC.

This clonotype has ten or more counts. The CDR3 reads CASRQRHQGGGELFF. The CDR3 DNA is TGTGCCAGCAGACAAAGACATCAGGGCGGCGGGGAGCTGTTTTTT. The chain uses TRBV3-1 and TRBJ2-2; D might be TRBD1 (5 bases). Germline lookup yields CDR1 LGHDT and CDR2 YNNKEL (reference sequence). V lost 6 bases and J 7 bases, leaving 18 bases between the germline ends. CDR3 size: 15 residues.

This clonotype was seen ten or more times. The chain recombines TRBV29-1 with TRBJ2-5; a weak D match, TRBD2 (5 bases). With 2 bases removed from V and 2 bases from J, the gap between germline ends came to 6 bases. Germline V gene data show CDR1 as SQVTM and CDR2 as ANQGSEA. The CDR3 extends over 12 amino acids. The CDR3 is CSVESGQETQYF. CDR3 DNA: TGCAGCGTTGAAAGCGGACAAGAGACCCAGTACTTC.

The chain joins TRBV27 to TRBJ1-5; D is perhaps TRBD1 (5 bases). Trimming took off 5 bases at V and 6 bases at J, with 17 bases between the two ends. CDR1 MNHEY and CDR2 SMNVEV come from the germline V gene (reference sequence). This CDR3 has 15 residues. The CDR3 region has the DNA TGTGCCAGCAGTCCGGACCCTTACGGGGGTCAGCCCCAGCATTTT. This encodes CASSPDPYGGQPQHF.

Only a few counts were recorded for this clonotype. V is TRBV9 and J is TRBJ2-3; D possibly corresponds to TRBD1 (6 bases). From germline, CDR1 is SGDLS and CDR2 YYNGEE. V dropped 0 bases and J dropped 4 bases, with 9 bases sitting between them. This CDR3 is 14 amino acids long. CDR3 protein: CASSVVGGADTQYF. The CDR3 DNA reads TGTGCCAGCAGCGTAGTTGGGGGCGCAGATACGCAGTATTTT.

This clonotype has only a few counts. The genes are TRBV7-2 and TRBJ2-3; TRBD2 matches 11 bases. The length of the CDR3 is 16 residues. After removal of 4 bases from V and 6 bases from J, the junction contained 9 bases not matched to a gene. Germline assignment: CDR1 SGHTA and CDR2 FQGNSA. Here the CDR3 DNA reads TGTGCCAGCAGCTCCACTAGCGGGAGAGGTACGGATACGCAGTATTTT. It encodes CASSSTSGRGTDTQYF. The variable domain in full, completed from reference TRBV7-2 and TRBJ2-3, reads GAGVSQSPSNKVTEKGKDVELRCDPISGHTALYWYRQSLGQGLEFLIYFQGNSAPDKSGLPSDRFSAERTGGSVSTLTIQRTQQEDSAVYLCASSSTSGRGTDTQYFGPGTRLTVL.

This clonotype was seen more than once but under ten times. This sequence joins TRBV29-1 and TRBJ2-3; perhaps TRBD2 as D (6 bases). Germline V gene sequence: CDR1 SQVTM, CDR2 ANQGSEA. The ends were cut back, 7 bases at V and 3 bases at J, with 14 bases in the middle. CDR3 size: 13 residues. CDR3 amino acids: CSGRDSTTDTQYF. The CDR3 DNA reads as TGCAGCGGACGGGACTCCACAACAGATACGCAGTATTTT.

V gene TRBV15 combines with J gene TRBJ2-3; D possibly corresponds to TRBD2 (6 bases). The V end was cut by 4 bases, the J end by 0 bases, with 11 bases between. There are 15 residues in the CDR3. Germline V gene sequence: CDR1 LNHNV, CDR2 YYDKDF (reference sequence). As DNA, the CDR3 is TGTGCCACCAGCAACCGACTAGGGAGCACAGATACGCAGTATTTT. It is translated as CATSNRLGSTDTQYF.

There are a few counts of this clonotype. V gene TRBV10-3 combines with J gene TRBJ2-5; D gene uncertain. This CDR3 contains 12 residues. CDR1 and CDR2 (germline): ENHRY, SYGVKD. Trimming stripped 2 bases from V and 9 bases from J, with 10 bases between. CDR3: CAISEVGEAQYF. The CDR3 DNA reads TGTGCCATCAGTGAGGTTGGTGAGGCCCAGTACTTC.

This clonotype has at least ten counts. The chain is built from TRBV4-1 and TRBJ2-3; D might be TRBD1 (5 bases). V was shortened by 4 bases and J by 12 bases, with 20 bases between the two germline ends. There are 14 residues in the CDR3. CDR1 and CDR2 (germline): MGHRA, YSYEKL. The CDR3 here is CASSRSRGNRSQYF. CDR3 in DNA: TGCGCCAGCAGCCGATCTAGGGGTAATAGGTCACAGTATTTT.

This clonotype was picked up a small number of times. The chain is built from TRBV7-8 and TRBJ2-2, with D perhaps TRBD1 or TRBD2 (5 bases each). Trimming removed 6 bases from V and 3 bases from J, with 17 bases in between. The CDR3 is made up of 16 amino acids. Germline V gene sequence: CDR1 SGHVS, CDR2 FQNEAQ. The CDR3 DNA reads TGTGCCAGCAGGCCCGACGAGGGGATCGACACCGGGGAGCTGTTTTTT. Encoded protein: CASRPDEGIDTGELFF.

This chain links TRBV3-1 with TRBJ2-1; D is uncertain. There are 14 residues in the CDR3. CDR1 is LGHDT, CDR2 YNNKEL, per germline (reference sequence). V was trimmed by 4 bases and J by 3 bases, leaving 10 bases between them. The CDR3, as DNA: TGTGCCAGCAGCCCCTGGATAGACTACAATGAGCAGTTCTTC. Its protein is CASSPWIDYNEQFF.

V and J are TRBV28 and TRBJ2-7, with D perhaps given as TRBD1 or TRBD2 (5 bases each). This CDR3 comprises 14 residues. The ends were cut back, 3 bases at V and 4 bases at J, with 13 bases in the middle. Germline V gene sequence: CDR1 MDHEN, CDR2 SYDVKM. DNA of the CDR3: TGTGCCAGCAGTTTTGTTGTCAGGGAGTACGAGCAGTACTTC. The encoded protein is CASSFVVREYEQYF.

The genes are TRBV27 and TRBJ2-7; 7 positions match TRBD1. Trimming removed 6 bases from V and 8 bases from J; junction bases left unmatched: 13. The CDR3 has 14 residues. Germline lookup yields CDR1 MNHEY and CDR2 SMNVEV (reference sequence). Here the CDR3 DNA reads TGTGCCAGCAGGGCCGGGACAGACTTAGTCCAGCAGTACTTC. Protein: CASRAGTDLVQQYF.

This chain uses TRBV7-9 with TRBJ2-4; no definite D call. Trimming shortened V by 0 bases and J by 0 bases, and 12 bases separated the two germline ends. Germline V gene lookup returns CDR1 SEHNR and CDR2 FQNEAQ (reference sequence). The CDR3 is made up of 17 amino acids. The CDR3 reads CASSLAPAELAKNIQYF. For the CDR3, the DNA is TGTGCCAGCAGCTTAGCGCCGGCAGAACTAGCCAAAAACATTCAGTACTTC.

This clonotype was recorded many times. Compared with germline, one end of the junction differs, possibly owing to a read error. The V and J genes are TRBV12-3 or TRBV12-4 and TRBJ2-4; D may be TRBD2 (5 bases). This CDR3 is built from 14 residues. The CDR3 is CASSLAGAENIQYF. CDR3 in DNA: TGTGCCAGCAGTTTAGCGGGAGCCGAAAACATTCAGTACTTC.

Only a few counts were recorded for this clonotype. The chain carries TRBV9 and TRBJ2-7; D remains ambiguous. The length of the CDR3 is 14 residues. CDR1 and CDR2 from the germline V gene are SGDLS and YYNGEE. Trimming stripped 0 bases from V and 4 bases from J, with 11 bases between. The CDR3 nucleotides are TGTGCCAGCAGCGTAGCTGGTTCGGATTACGAGCAGTACTTC. Protein: CASSVAGSDYEQYF.

This clonotype was seen at least ten times. The gene calls are TRBV12-3 or TRBV12-4 and TRBJ2-5; 11 bases match TRBD2. The CDR3 runs to 16 residues. The trim removed 7 bases at V and 2 bases at J, leaving 9 bases unmatched. Written as DNA, the CDR3 is TGTGCCAGCATCCTCCCCGGGACTAGCGGTCAAGAGACCCAGTACTTC. This sequence encodes CASILPGTSGQETQYF.